This T cell receptor beta chain was sequenced in a study of cytomegalovirus exposure and HLA in healthy donors. Findings and limits, study-wide: There were several of the most significant clusters that appeared linked to common viral pathogens in a later analysis. It was only CMV serostatus that was available as immune exposure information.

V was clipped by 5 bases and J by 7 bases; unmatched bases: 9. The V gene's germline CDR1 is SGHTA and CDR2 FQGTGA. The CDR3 extends over 16 amino acids. With respect to this clone: The antigen is undetermined.

PCR involved 60 Vbeta and 13 Jbeta primers. Only in-frame clones appear in the TCRdb table, and some are missing; sequencing was by immunoSEQ multiplex PCR. The sample has about 170,000 clones, 82% seen once; the top ten hold roughly 1.5%. The sample taken for sequencing was PBMCs. The source of this sequence is a male donor in good health and CMV-seronegative. The V gene is TRBV7-3, the J gene TRBJ2-1; 12 bases line up with TRBD2. CDR3 residues: CASSPGTSGWINEQFF. CDR3 DNA: TGTGCCAGCAGCCCAGGGACTAGCGGGTGGATTAATGAGCAGTTCTTC.